These 28 T cell receptor beta chains came from one sample sequenced in a study of CD8 T cells in ankylosing spondylitis. MiXCR, applied by TCRdb to the 5' RACE reads, yields one record per CDR3 protein. The sample consists of some 700,000 distinct CDR3 sequences, over 15% of them appearing once. Study-wide findings and caveats: Characteristic, it appeared, of ankylosing spondylitis blood was a TCR beta motif of about eight highly homologous variants.

Their antigens are not known. Sequencing used blood, either unsorted or a sorted T cell fraction (not recorded which). The receptor set was obtained from a male donor with ankylosing spondylitis.

V is TRBV7-9 and J is TRBJ1-5, with D possibly matching TRBD1 (5 bases). This CDR3 spans 14 amino acids. V was cut by 2 bases and J by 9 bases, with 14 bases left in between. Germline V gives CDR1 SEHNR, CDR2 FQNEAQ (reference sequence). CDR3 sequence reads: CASSLSGTRRPQHF. CDR3 in DNA: TGTGCCAGCAGCTTATCAGGGACTAGGCGGCCCCAGCATTTT.

The chain uses TRBV20-1 and TRBJ2-5; weak D call: TRBD2 (5 bases). Per the germline V gene, CDR1 is DFQATT and CDR2 is SNEGSKA (reference sequence). Trimming took off 1 base at V and 3 bases at J, with 18 bases between the two ends. The CDR3 contains 16 residues. The CDR3 loop is CSARGGESGLEETQYF. For the CDR3, the DNA is TGCAGTGCTAGAGGGGGAGAATCCGGGCTCGAAGAGACCCAGTACTTC.

This chain uses TRBV20-1 with TRBJ2-1, with 9 bases matching TRBD2. Germline V gene lookup returns CDR1 DFQATT and CDR2 SNEGSKA (reference sequence). V shed 4 bases and J 7 bases; nucleotides not matched to a gene: 11. The CDR3 has 15 residues. The CDR3 DNA reads TGCAGTGCTACGCGGGAGGGCCTTATTTTGAATGAGCAGTTCTTC. Encoded protein: CSATREGLILNEQFF.

The genes are TRBV5-1 and TRBJ2-7; D ambiguous. V gave up 2 bases and J gave up 3 bases, with 15 bases separating them. CDR1 is SGHRS and CDR2 is YFSETQ in the germline V gene. CDR3 size: 15 residues. CDR3 in amino acids: CASSFGPSGFYEQYF. CDR3 in DNA: TGCGCCAGCAGCTTTGGCCCCTCTGGGTTCTACGAGCAGTACTTC.

V gene TRBV3-1 combines with J gene TRBJ2-1; D is undetermined. This CDR3 is 14 amino acids long. The germline V gene encodes CDR1 LGHDT and CDR2 YNNKEL (reference sequence). V was clipped by 1 base and J by 4 bases, with 8 bases between them. DNA for the CDR3: TGTGCCAGCAGCCAAGTGTTAACTTACAATGAGCAGTTCTTC. It is translated as CASSQVLTYNEQFF.

This clonotype was seen many times. Sequence at one end of the junction differs from germline and may be a read error. CDR3 sequence (DNA): TGTGCCAGCAGTTTAGCAGGGAACACTGAAGCTTTCTTT. Its translation: CASSLAGNTEAFF. This chain links TRBV5-1 with TRBJ1-1; D is undetermined. The CDR3 is 13 amino acids. Germline V CDR1 and CDR2: SGHRS, YFSETQ.

V gene TRBV20-1 combines with J gene TRBJ2-1; 9 nucleotides line up with TRBD2. The CDR3 totals 14 residues. Unmatched junction bases numbered 10, after V lost 6 bases and J lost 7 bases. Germline loops: CDR1 DFQATT, CDR2 SNEGSKA (reference sequence). The CDR3, as DNA: TGCAGTGCCAGACCGGGACTAGCAAGGAATGAGCAGTTCTTC. Its translation: CSARPGLARNEQFF.

This clonotype was seen only a few times. This rearrangement joins TRBV9 to TRBJ2-3; D remains unclear. V was clipped by 3 bases and J by 6 bases, with 11 bases between them. Germline V gene sequence: CDR1 SGDLS, CDR2 YYNGEE. The CDR3 consists of 13 residues. The CDR3 bases are TGTGCCAGCAGCGCTCGTCTAGGGGATACGCAGTATTTT. Residues: CASSARLGDTQYF.

The V and J genes are TRBV29-1 and TRBJ1-1; possible D gene TRBD1, 6 bases. This CDR3 is 12 amino acids long. The germline V and J ends were trimmed by 6 bases and 4 bases, with 12 bases remaining between them. CDR1 is SQVTM and CDR2 is ANQGSEA in the germline V gene. As DNA, the CDR3 is TGCAGCGTAACACAGGGTCTCACTGAAGCTTTCTTT. This translates into CSVTQGLTEAFF.

This sequence joins TRBV4-1 and TRBJ1-5; D is perhaps TRBD1 (5 bases). V was trimmed by 0 bases and J by 5 bases, leaving 14 bases between them. This CDR3 has 16 amino acids. The germline V gene has CDR1 MGHRA and CDR2 YSYEKL. The CDR3 DNA sequence: TGCGCCAGCAGCCAAGATATCGCTGGGACCGATCAGCCCCAGCATTTT. It is translated as CASSQDIAGTDQPQHF.

The J gene is TRBJ2-2, the V gene TRBV7-9, with TRBD1 as a possible D gene (6 bases). This CDR3 contains 13 residues. Trimming took 10 bases from V and 3 from J, leaving 12 bases between them. Germline V CDR1 and CDR2: SEHNR, FQNEAQ (reference sequence). The CDR3 reads CATPGTHTGELFF. The CDR3 nucleotides are TGTGCCACACCCGGGACACACACCGGGGAGCTGTTTTTT.

A few counts support this clonotype. The rearrangement links TRBV7-2 to TRBJ2-2, with D tentatively TRBD2 (6 bases). The CDR3 covers 15 residues. Germline assignment: CDR1 SGHTA and CDR2 FQGNSA. Deletions cut 2 bases from V and 0 bases from J, with 7 bases between. CDR3 in DNA: TGTGCCAGCAGCTTACGACTAGCGAACACCGGGGAGCTGTTTTTT. It yields the protein CASSLRLANTGELFF. The whole variable domain, filled in from reference TRBV7-2 and TRBJ2-2, reads GAGVSQSPSNKVTEKGKDVELRCDPISGHTALYWYRQSLGQGLEFLIYFQGNSAPDKSGLPSDRFSAERTGGSVSTLTIQRTQQEDSAVYLCASSLRLANTGELFFGEGSRLTVL.

The genes are TRBV24-1 and TRBJ2-2; 8 bases map to TRBD1. The CDR3 covers 13 residues. Trimming at V came to 9 bases and at J to 7 bases, leaving 6 bases not matched to a gene. The germline gives CDR1 KGHDR, CDR2 SFDVKD. The DNA for the CDR3 is TGTGCCACCGGACAGGGATCGGGCGGGGAGCTGTTTTTT. Protein product: CATGQGSGGELFF.

This clonotype has just a few counts. The chain joins TRBV5-1 to TRBJ1-2, with no clear D. The CDR3 totals 12 residues. The ends were cut back, 7 bases at V and 0 bases at J, with 7 bases in the middle. Germline assignment: CDR1 SGHRS and CDR2 YFSETQ. The chain's CDR3 is CASREANYGYTF. The CDR3 nucleotides read TGCGCCAGCCGGGAAGCTAACTATGGCTACACCTTC.

J is TRBJ1-4 and V is TRBV20-1; D is possibly TRBD1 (5 bases). V lost 6 bases and J 7 bases, leaving 18 bases between the germline ends. The length of the CDR3 is 14 residues. Germline CDR1 and CDR2: DFQATT and SNEGSKA (reference sequence). The DNA for the CDR3 is TGCAGTGCCGCCCGGGACGGCGGGGTTGAAAAACTGTTTTTT. Translation gives CSAARDGGVEKLFF.

This clonotype was recorded at least ten times. V gene TRBV27 combines with J gene TRBJ2-2; D unclear. CDR1 is MNHEY and CDR2 is SMNVEV in the germline V gene (reference sequence). V gave up 3 bases and J gave up 5 bases, with 10 bases separating them. The CDR3 runs 14 residues. The CDR3 sequence: CASSFSPITGELFF. The CDR3 DNA is TGTGCCAGCAGTTTTTCCCCCATAACCGGGGAGCTGTTTTTT.

The rearrangement uses TRBV20-1 and TRBJ2-1, with 9 bases identical to TRBD2. In germline, CDR1 is DFQATT, CDR2 SNEGSKA (reference sequence). The CDR3 totals 15 residues. J lost 0 bases, V lost 4 bases, and 4 bases had no gene match. The CDR3 protein is CSAISGRSSYNEQFF. The CDR3 nucleotides read TGCAGTGCTATCAGCGGGAGGAGCTCCTACAATGAGCAGTTCTTC.

This clonotype has only a few counts. This chain joins TRBV14 and TRBJ1-5, with TRBD1 identical over 10 bases. Germline V gene data show CDR1 as SGHDN and CDR2 as FVKESK. The CDR3 runs to 14 residues. The ends lost 7 bases at V and 2 bases at J; junction bases unmatched: 2. The CDR3, as DNA: TGTGCCAGCACAGGGACAGGGGGCAATCAGCCCCAGCATTTT. It yields the protein CASTGTGGNQPQHF.

The chain combines TRBV7-9 with TRBJ1-1, with 9 bases identical to TRBD1. The CDR3 totals 16 residues. Germline V gene data show CDR1 as SEHNR and CDR2 as FQNEAQ (reference sequence). J was trimmed by 1 base and V by 5 bases; bases with no gene match: 8. The CDR3 DNA is TGTGCCAGCAGCCCCAGGGAGGGACAGGGGAACACTGAAGCTTTCTTT. Encoded protein: CASSPREGQGNTEAFF.

There are a few counts of this clonotype. The chain links TRBV28 to TRBJ2-7; possibly TRBD1 or TRBD2 for D (5 bases each). CDR1 and CDR2 (germline): MDHEN, SYDVKM. V lost 4 bases, J lost 5 bases, and 12 bases lay in between. This CDR3 has 13 amino acids. CDR3 nucleotides: TGTGCCAGCAGTTGGGACGGTGCCGACGAGCAGTACTTC. Its protein product is CASSWDGADEQYF.

This clonotype was recorded a few times. The chain carries TRBV20-1 and TRBJ2-7; D is ambiguous. Deletions cut 3 bases from V and 6 bases from J, with 15 bases between. From germline, CDR1 is DFQATT and CDR2 SNEGSKA (reference sequence). The CDR3 contains 13 residues. This chain's CDR3 is CSASRQAPSEQYF. CDR3 DNA: TGCAGTGCTAGCAGACAAGCCCCCTCCGAGCAGTACTTC.

The CDR3 DNA is TGCAGCGGGCGGTGGTACAATGAGCAGTTCTTC. Encoded protein: CSGRWYNEQFF. V and J are TRBV29-1 and TRBJ2-1; D is uncertain. V was trimmed by 7 bases and J by 4 bases, leaving 8 bases between them. The CDR3 contains 11 residues. Germline V CDR1 and CDR2: SQVTM, ANQGSEA.

This clonotype was observed many times. This CDR3 is CASSPGATIYF. CDR3 bases: TGTGCCAGCAGCCCCGGCGCCACCATATATTTT. The V and J genes are TRBV12-3 or TRBV12-4 and TRBJ1-3; D remains ambiguous. The CDR3 length is 11 residues. With 6 bases removed from V and 9 bases from J, the gap between germline ends came to 9 bases.

This clonotype has only a few counts. This chain uses TRBV12-3 or TRBV12-4 with TRBJ2-3; 7 bases match TRBD1. CDR3 length: 15 amino acids. V shed 7 bases and J 2 bases; nucleotides not matched to a gene: 9. The CDR3 bases are TGTGCCAGCACCAAGGGACAGCCTTTCACAGATACGCAGTATTTT. Translation: CASTKGQPFTDTQYF.

DNA for the CDR3: TGTGCCAGCAGTCAAGCGGGAGTCGCCTACAATGAGCAGTTCTTC. Translated: CASSQAGVAYNEQFF. The chain links TRBV7-9 to TRBJ2-1; 8 bases agree with TRBD2. Germline CDR1 is SEHNR and CDR2 is FQNEAQ (reference sequence). The V and J ends lost 6 bases and 2 bases, in that order; junction bases with no gene match: 6. The CDR3 is 15 amino acids.

V gene TRBV2 combines with J gene TRBJ1-1; D not certain. The V gene lost 3 bases and the J gene lost 2 bases, with 13 bases spanning the gap. CDR3 length equals 15 residues. CDR1 and CDR2 (germline): SNHLY, FYNNEI. The CDR3 protein is CASSDDGPFNTEAFF. CDR3 nucleotides: TGTGCCAGCAGTGATGACGGCCCATTTAACACTGAAGCTTTCTTT.

V and J are TRBV20-1 and TRBJ1-1; 9 bases are a match to TRBD1. The CDR3 totals 15 residues. The germline gives CDR1 DFQATT, CDR2 SNEGSKA (reference sequence). V was clipped by 4 bases and J by 6 bases; unmatched bases: 12. DNA for the CDR3: TGCAGTGCTAAACCACCCGGGACAGGGTTTTCTGAAGCTTTCTTT. Encoded protein: CSAKPPGTGFSEAFF.

This clonotype has only a few counts. The chain recombines TRBV10-3 with TRBJ1-1, with 7 positions matching TRBD1. The V segment lost 10 bases and the J segment 5 bases; nucleotides outside the gene matches: 13. The germline CDR1 and CDR2 sequences are ENHRY and SYGVKD. The CDR3 has 14 amino acids. The CDR3 DNA is TGTGCCACCCGCCTCGGGACAGTCACGACTGAAGCTTTCTTT. Translation gives CATRLGTVTTEAFF.